The rows below give T cell receptor beta chains drawn from one sample of a study of blood T cell repertoires in COVID-19. Generated by immunoSEQ multiplex PCR, the TCRdb table keeps only in-frame clones and is missing some. The repertoire holds 390,000 or so clones, with 80% to 90% as singletons. Sample: PBMCs or T cells enriched from blood (not recorded which). The receptor source for this set is a woman aged 45 to 65 who had recovered from COVID-19. CDR3s include the opening cysteine and the closing phenylalanine or tryptophan. D genes are given only for firm matches. Clone size is shown for a subset of rows, as once, few, many or a class of expanded clone.

V gene: TRBV5-1; D gene: NA; clone size: NA; J gene: TRBJ1-3; CDR3 protein: CASSLGGNENTIYF; CDR3 DNA: TGCGCCAGCAGCTTGGGAGGTAATGAAAACACCATATATTTT
V gene: TRBV4-2; D gene: TRBD2; clone size: NA; J gene: TRBJ2-1; CDR3 protein: CASSQQLAGVGYNEQFF; CDR3 DNA: TGTGCCAGCAGCCAACAACTAGCGGGGGTCGGGTACAATGAGCAGTTCTTC
V gene: TRBV18; D gene: NA; clone size: NA; J gene: TRBJ1-1; CDR3 protein: CASSPPEGGTEAFF; CDR3 DNA: TGTGCCAGCTCACCACCTGAAGGGGGCACTGAAGCTTTCTTT
V gene: TRBV2; D gene: TRBD1; clone size: NA; J gene: TRBJ1-5; CDR3 protein: CASSWDSSGNQPQHF; CDR3 DNA: TGTGCCAGCAGTTGGGACAGTTCGGGCAATCAGCCCCAGCATTTT
V gene: TRBV7-6; D gene: TRBD1; clone size: NA; J gene: TRBJ2-7; CDR3 protein: CASSLAPQGANEQYF; CDR3 DNA: TGTGCCAGCAGCTTAGCGCCCCAGGGGGCAAATGAGCAGTACTTC
V gene: TRBV18; D gene: NA; clone size: NA; J gene: TRBJ2-2; CDR3 protein: CASSPTRGENTGELFF; CDR3 DNA: TGTGCCAGCTCACCTACCCGAGGAGAGAACACCGGGGAGCTGTTTTTT
V gene: TRBV2; D gene: NA; clone size: NA; J gene: TRBJ2-7; CDR3 protein: CASRIGGVTDF; CDR3 DNA: TGTGCCAGCAGAATAGGAGGGGTCACGGACTTC
V gene: TRBV7-3; D gene: TRBD1; clone size: NA; J gene: TRBJ1-2; CDR3 protein: CASSPGGGYGYTF; CDR3 DNA: TGTGCCAGCAGCCCAGGGGGCGGCTATGGCTACACCTTC
V gene: TRBV6-6; D gene: TRBD2; clone size: NA; J gene: TRBJ2-1; CDR3 protein: CASSQSDNSGGSSYNEQFF; CDR3 DNA: TGTGCCAGCAGTCAATCCGATAACAGCGGGGGGAGCTCCTACAATGAGCAGTTCTTC
V gene: TRBV5-8; D gene: TRBD1; clone size: once; J gene: TRBJ2-3; CDR3 protein: CASSSGQGISEDTQYF; CDR3 DNA: TGTGCCAGCAGCTCGGGACAGGGGATTTCGGAAGATACGCAGTATTTT
V gene: TRBV6-2/TRBV6-3; D gene: NA; clone size: NA; J gene: TRBJ1-6; CDR3 protein: CASSYGAPEGSPLHF; CDR3 DNA: TGTGCCAGCAGTTACGGCGCCCCCGAGGGTTCACCCCTCCACTTT
V gene: TRBV15; D gene: NA; clone size: once; J gene: TRBJ2-7; CDR3 protein: CATSRLDGGSYEQYF; CDR3 DNA: TGTGCCACCAGCAGACTTGACGGGGGTTCCTACGAGCAGTACTTC
V gene: TRBV20-1; D gene: TRBD1; clone size: NA; J gene: TRBJ1-1; CDR3 protein: CSASNPGTVGTEAFF; CDR3 DNA: TGCAGTGCTAGTAACCCAGGGACAGTGGGCACTGAAGCTTTCTTT
V gene: TRBV24-1; D gene: TRBD2; clone size: NA; J gene: TRBJ2-5; CDR3 protein: CATSDFRGLAETQYF; CDR3 DNA: TGTGCCACCAGTGATTTCCGAGGACTAGCAGAGACCCAGTACTTC
V gene: TRBV5-6; D gene: NA; clone size: NA; J gene: TRBJ1-1; CDR3 protein: CASSLRSGQRNTEAFF; CDR3 DNA: TGTGCCAGCAGCTTGCGGTCAGGTCAACGGAACACTGAAGCTTTCTTT
V gene: TRBV11-2; D gene: TRBD1; clone size: NA; J gene: TRBJ1-6; CDR3 protein: CASSGQGTNSPLHF; CDR3 DNA: TGTGCCAGCAGCGGACAGGGGACAAATTCACCCCTCCACTTT
V gene: TRBV30; D gene: TRBD1; clone size: NA; J gene: TRBJ1-2; CDR3 protein: CAWSFDRASNYGYTF; CDR3 DNA: TGTGCCTGGAGTTTTGACAGGGCCTCTAACTATGGCTACACCTTC
V gene: TRBV14; D gene: NA; clone size: NA; J gene: TRBJ1-5; CDR3 protein: CASSQDLGRHYSNQPQHF; CDR3 DNA: TGTGCCAGCAGCCAAGATCTCGGCAGGCATTATAGCAATCAGCCCCAGCATTTT
V gene: TRBV28; D gene: NA; clone size: NA; J gene: TRBJ1-2; CDR3 protein: CASTYGAKSDYGYTF; CDR3 DNA: TGTGCCAGCACCTATGGGGCGAAATCAGACTATGGCTACACCTTC
V gene: TRBV19; D gene: NA; clone size: few; J gene: TRBJ1-5; CDR3 protein: CASKEGQYSNQPQHF; CDR3 DNA: TGTGCCAGTAAAGAGGGACAATATAGCAATCAGCCCCAGCATTTT
V gene: TRBV5-1; D gene: TRBD2; clone size: once; J gene: TRBJ2-3; CDR3 protein: CASSEGDYSTDTQYF; CDR3 DNA: TGCGCCAGCAGCGAAGGGGACTACAGCACAGATACGCAGTATTTT
V gene: TRBV21-1; D gene: NA; clone size: NA; J gene: TRBJ1-1; CDR3 protein: CASSKNGRAGTEAFF; CDR3 DNA: TGTGCCAGCAGCAAAAATGGGAGGGCTGGCACTGAAGCTTTCTTT
V gene: TRBV5-6; D gene: TRBD1; clone size: NA; J gene: TRBJ2-5; CDR3 protein: CASSRGQEFQETQYF; CDR3 DNA: TGTGCCAGCAGCAGGGGACAGGAATTTCAAGAGACCCAGTACTTC